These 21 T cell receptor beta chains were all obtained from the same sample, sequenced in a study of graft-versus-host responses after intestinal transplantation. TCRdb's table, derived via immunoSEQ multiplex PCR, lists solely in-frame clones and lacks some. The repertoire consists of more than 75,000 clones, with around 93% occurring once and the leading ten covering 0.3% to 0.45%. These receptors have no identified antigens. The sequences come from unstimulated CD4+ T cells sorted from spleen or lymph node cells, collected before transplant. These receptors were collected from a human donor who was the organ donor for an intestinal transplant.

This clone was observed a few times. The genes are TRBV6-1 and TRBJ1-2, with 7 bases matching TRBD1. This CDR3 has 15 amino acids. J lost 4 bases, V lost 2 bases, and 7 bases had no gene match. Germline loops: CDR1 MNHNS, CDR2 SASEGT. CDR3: CASSERTGGTYGYTF. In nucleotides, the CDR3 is TGTGCCAGCAGTGAAAGGACAGGAGGCACCTATGGCTACACCTTC.

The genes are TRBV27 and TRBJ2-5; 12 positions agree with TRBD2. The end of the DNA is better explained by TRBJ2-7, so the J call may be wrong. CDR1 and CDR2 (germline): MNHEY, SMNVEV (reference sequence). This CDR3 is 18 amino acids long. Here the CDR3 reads CAIPYLAGGPRGSYEQYF. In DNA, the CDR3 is TGTGCCATCCCATACCTAGCGGGAGGGCCCAGGGGCTCCTACGAGCAGTACTTC.

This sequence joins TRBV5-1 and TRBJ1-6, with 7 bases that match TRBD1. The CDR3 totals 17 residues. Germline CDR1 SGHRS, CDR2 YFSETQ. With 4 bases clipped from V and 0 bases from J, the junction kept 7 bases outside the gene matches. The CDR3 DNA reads TGCGCCAGCAGCCCCACGACAGGGCCCTCCTATAATTCACCCCTCCACTTT. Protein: CASSPTTGPSYNSPLHF. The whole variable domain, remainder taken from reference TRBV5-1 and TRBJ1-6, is KAGVTQTPRYLIKTRGQQVTLSCSPISGHRSVSWYQQTPGQGLQFLFEYFSETQRNKGNFPGRFSGRQFSNSRSEMNVSTLELGDSALYLCASSPTTGPSYNSPLHFGNGTRLTVT.

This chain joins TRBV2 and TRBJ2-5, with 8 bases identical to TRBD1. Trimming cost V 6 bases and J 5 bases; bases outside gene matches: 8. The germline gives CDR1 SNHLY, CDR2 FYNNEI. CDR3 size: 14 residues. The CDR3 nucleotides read TGTGCCAGCAGCTCGGACAGGGAGTGGGAGACCCAGTACTTC. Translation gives CASSSDREWETQYF.

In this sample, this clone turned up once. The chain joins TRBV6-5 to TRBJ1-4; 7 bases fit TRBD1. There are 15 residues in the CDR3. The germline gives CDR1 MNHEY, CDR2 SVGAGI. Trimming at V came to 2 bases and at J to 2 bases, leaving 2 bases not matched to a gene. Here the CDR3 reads CASSYTTGTNEKLFF. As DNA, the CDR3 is TGTGCCAGCAGTTACACGACAGGGACTAATGAAAAACTGTTTTTT.

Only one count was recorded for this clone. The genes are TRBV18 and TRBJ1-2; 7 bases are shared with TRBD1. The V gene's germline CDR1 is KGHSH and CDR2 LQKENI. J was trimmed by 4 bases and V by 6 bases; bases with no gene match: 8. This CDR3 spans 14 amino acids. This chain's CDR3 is CASSEIRDSYGYTF. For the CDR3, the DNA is TGTGCCAGCTCCGAAATAAGGGACAGCTATGGCTACACCTTC.

CDR3 nucleotides: TGTGCCAGCTCACCCTTTCGCGGGAGTAGGACAGATACGCAGTATTTT. Residues: CASSPFRGSRTDTQYF. V and J are TRBV18 and TRBJ2-3, with TRBD2 matching 7 bases. Germline V lookup: CDR1 KGHSH, CDR2 LQKENI. V lost 3 bases to trimming and J lost 3 bases; unmatched junction nucleotides: 9. The CDR3 extends over 16 amino acids.

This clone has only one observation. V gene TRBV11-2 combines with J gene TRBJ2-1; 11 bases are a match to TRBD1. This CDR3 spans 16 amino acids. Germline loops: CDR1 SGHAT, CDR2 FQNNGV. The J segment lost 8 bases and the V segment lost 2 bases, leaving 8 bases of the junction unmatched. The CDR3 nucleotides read TGTGCCAGCAGCTTACTGGGGGGACAGGGGGTCCATGAGCAGTTCTTC. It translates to CASSLLGGQGVHEQFF.

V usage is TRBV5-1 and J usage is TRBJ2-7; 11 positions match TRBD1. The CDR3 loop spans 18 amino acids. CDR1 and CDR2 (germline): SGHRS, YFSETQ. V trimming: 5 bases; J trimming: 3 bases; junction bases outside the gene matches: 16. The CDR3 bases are TGCGCCAGCAGTTATAAACCTCCAAAGGACAGGGGGCGCTACGAGCAGTACTTC. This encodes CASSYKPPKDRGRYEQYF.

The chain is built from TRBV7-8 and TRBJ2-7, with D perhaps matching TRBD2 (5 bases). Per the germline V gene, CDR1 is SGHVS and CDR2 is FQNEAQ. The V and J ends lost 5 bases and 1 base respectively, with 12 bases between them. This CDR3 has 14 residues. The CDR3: CASSPWTSSYEQYF. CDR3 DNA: TGTGCCAGCAGCCCGTGGACTTCGTCCTACGAGCAGTACTTC.

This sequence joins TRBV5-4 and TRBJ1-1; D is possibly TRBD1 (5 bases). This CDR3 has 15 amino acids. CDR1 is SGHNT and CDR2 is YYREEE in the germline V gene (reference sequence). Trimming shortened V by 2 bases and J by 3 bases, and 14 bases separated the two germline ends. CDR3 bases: TGTGCCAGCAGCTTCGGGGGACGGAGGGACACTGAAGCTTTCTTT. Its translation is CASSFGGRRDTEAFF.

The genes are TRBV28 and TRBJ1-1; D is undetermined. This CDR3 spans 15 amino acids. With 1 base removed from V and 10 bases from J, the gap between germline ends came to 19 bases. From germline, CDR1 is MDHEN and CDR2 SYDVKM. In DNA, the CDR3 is TGTGCCAGCAGTTTATCTACAGCAGGCATACTGGGAGCTTTCTTT. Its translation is CASSLSTAGILGAFF. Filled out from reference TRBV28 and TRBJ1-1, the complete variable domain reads DVKVTQSSRYLVKRTGEKVFLECVQDMDHENMFWYRQDPGLGLRLIYFSYDVKMKEKGDIPEGYSVSREKKERFSLILESASTNQTSMYLCASSLSTAGILGAFFGQGTRLTVV.

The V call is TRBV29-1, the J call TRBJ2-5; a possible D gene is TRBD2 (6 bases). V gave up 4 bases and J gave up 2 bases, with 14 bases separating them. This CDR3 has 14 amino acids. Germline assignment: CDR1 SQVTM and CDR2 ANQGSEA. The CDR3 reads CSVGGLGGQETQYF. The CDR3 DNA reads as TGCAGCGTTGGGGGCCTTGGAGGGCAAGAGACCCAGTACTTC.

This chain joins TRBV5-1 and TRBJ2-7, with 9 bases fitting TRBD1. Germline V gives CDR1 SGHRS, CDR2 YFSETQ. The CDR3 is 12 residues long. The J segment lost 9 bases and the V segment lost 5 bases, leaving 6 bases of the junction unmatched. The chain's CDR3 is CASRWDREGQYF. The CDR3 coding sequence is TGCGCCAGCAGGTGGGACAGGGAAGGGCAGTACTTC.

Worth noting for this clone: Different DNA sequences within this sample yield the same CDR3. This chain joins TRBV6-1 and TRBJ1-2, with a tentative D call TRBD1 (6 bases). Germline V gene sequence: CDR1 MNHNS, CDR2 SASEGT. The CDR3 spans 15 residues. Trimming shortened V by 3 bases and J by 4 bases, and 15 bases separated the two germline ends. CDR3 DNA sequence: TGTGCCAGCAGTGACAGGCAGGGGCGAGTCTATGGCTACACCTTC. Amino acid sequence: CASSDRQGRVYGYTF.

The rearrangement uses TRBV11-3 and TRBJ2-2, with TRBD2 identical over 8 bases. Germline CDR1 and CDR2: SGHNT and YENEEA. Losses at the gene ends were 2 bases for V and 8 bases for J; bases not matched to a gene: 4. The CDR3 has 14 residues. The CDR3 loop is CASSLFSGSGELFF. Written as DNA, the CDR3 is TGTGCCAGCAGCTTATTCAGCGGGAGTGGGGAGCTGTTTTTT.

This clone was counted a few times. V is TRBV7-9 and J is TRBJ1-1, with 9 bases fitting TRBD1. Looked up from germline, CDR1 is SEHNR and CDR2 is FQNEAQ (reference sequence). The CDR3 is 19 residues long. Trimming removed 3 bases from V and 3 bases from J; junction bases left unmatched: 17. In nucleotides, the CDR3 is TGTGCCAGCAGCTTTGGCCTGGGTTGGGGAACAGGGGGCGACACTGAAGCTTTCTTT. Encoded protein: CASSFGLGWGTGGDTEAFF.

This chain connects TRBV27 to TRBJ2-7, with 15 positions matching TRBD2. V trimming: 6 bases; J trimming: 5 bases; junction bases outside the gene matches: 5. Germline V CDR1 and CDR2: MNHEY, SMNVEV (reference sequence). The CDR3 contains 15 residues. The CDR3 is CASRWTSGGAHEQYF. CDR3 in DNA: TGTGCCAGCAGGTGGACTAGCGGGGGGGCTCACGAGCAGTACTTC.

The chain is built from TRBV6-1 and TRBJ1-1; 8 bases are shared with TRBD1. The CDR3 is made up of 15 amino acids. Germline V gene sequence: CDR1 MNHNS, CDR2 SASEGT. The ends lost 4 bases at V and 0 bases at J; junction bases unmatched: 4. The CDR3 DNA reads TGTGCCAGCAGTGGTAAGACAGGGGTGAACACTGAAGCTTTCTTT. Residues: CASSGKTGVNTEAFF.

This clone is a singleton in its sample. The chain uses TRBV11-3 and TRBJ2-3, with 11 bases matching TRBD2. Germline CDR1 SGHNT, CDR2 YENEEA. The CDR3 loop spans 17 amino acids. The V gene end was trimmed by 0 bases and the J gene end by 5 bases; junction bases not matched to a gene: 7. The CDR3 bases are TGTGCCAGCAGCTTAGACCATAGCGGGGGGGCTTTAGATACGCAGTATTTT. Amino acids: CASSLDHSGGALDTQYF.

CDR3 in DNA: TGCGCCAGCAGCCAACTGGGGACAGGATACAATGAGCAGTTCTTC. As protein: CASSQLGTGYNEQFF. The chain uses TRBV4-1 and TRBJ2-1, with 8 nucleotides matching TRBD1. The length of the CDR3 is 15 residues. Germline V gene data show CDR1 as MGHRA and CDR2 as YSYEKL. With V trimmed by 2 bases and J by 4 bases, 4 bases remained unmatched.